This T cell receptor beta chain was sequenced in a study of T cells after yellow fever vaccination (dated by TCRdb to the late 2010s). For context, the study as a whole: The SMART-Seq v4 Ultra Low Input RNA kit was used to prepare libraries from fractions with low cell numbers. Bulk TCR alpha and beta repertoires were sequenced longitudinally to track T-cell clones before and after primary and booster YFV17D yellow fever vaccination. Two healthy male donors made up the cohort, one aged 18 to 29 years and the other aged 30 to 40 years. Bulk PBMC replicates and cell subsets were isolated from blood drawn at multiple timepoints before and after both primary and secondary immunization. Paper-wide results and their limitations: After the booster, most clones that had expanded after primary vaccination were detected again (about 95% of CD4 and around nine tenths of CD8), suggesting broad maintenance of memory. Only a couple of donors were included in the study, so the extent to which the findings can be generalized is limited. FACS-sorted repertoires could contain abundant contaminating clonotypes from the bulk population, so computational filtering was required. A small share of clonotypes was detected in both CD4 and CD8 compartments, with the overlap likely arising from convergent recombination. Compared with the primary T-cell response, the secondary T-cell response was faster but weaker, reaching its peak on day 5 rather than on day 15.

Read against the paper, the sample's treatment or condition label means: live attenuated yellow fever vaccine strain. Two biological replicates of bulk PBMCs were collected at each blood-draw timepoint. PBMCs were isolated from peripheral blood using a standard Ficoll-Paque protocol. TriZol was used to extract RNA from bulk PBMCs, CD4 and CD8 fractions, and dextramer-positive and dextramer-negative fractions. TCR cDNA was synthesized by 5'RACE template switching, through which a universal primer site and unique molecular identifiers were introduced. Priming of cDNA synthesis was performed from both the TCR alpha and TCR beta constant segments. Library amplification involved two PCR steps, and the second step added sample barcodes and sequencing adapters. Sequencing of the libraries was done on either Illumina HiSeq 2500 (2x100 bp) or NovaSeq (2x150 bp). For the original study's pipeline: Demultiplexing of reads and collapsing into UMI consensus sequences were performed with MIGEC, and V(D)J alignment was carried out with MiXCR. Vaccine-responding clonotypes were identified with edgeR using replicate PBMC samples, with FDR below 0.01 and a log2 fold change above 5 up to day 15 being required. Each bulk clonotype was labeled CD4 or CD8 based on which sequenced repertoire, CD4 or CD8, contained the clonotype at higher abundance. TCRdb reanalyzed the raw reads on its own, using fastp at Q25 for trimming and MiXCR for clone calling, and kept in-frame beta chains. For every CDR3 protein sequence, its rows merge into one entry that carries the most common genes and DNA. TCRdb, rather than the study authors, made the V and J calls. The sample profile shows hundreds of thousands of distinct CDR3 sequences; about 13% of them were found once. The ten largest clones represent over 12% of the sample.

The CDR3 covers 15 residues, taking in both the cysteine and the phenylalanine. Here the CDR3 DNA is all that survives: 45 bases in frame from base 1. The germline V gene (reference sequence) provides CDR1 DFQATT and CDR2 SNEGSKA. Trimming removed 4 bases from V and 7 bases from J, leaving 20 bases between the germline ends. This clonotype came up a few times. Its antigen remains undetermined. No per-base quality is available; no much larger clone lies one base away. This TCR derives from a man between 25 and 39 years old who received the YFV17D yellow fever vaccine. Source: PBMCs, taken on the day of the yellow fever booster vaccination. The chain couples TRBV20-1 to TRBJ2-1; the D region possibly corresponds to TRBD2 (5 bases align). The CDR3 reads CSATPTINTGNEQFF. The nucleotides are TGCAGTGCTACACCGACTATTAACACGGGGAATGAGCAGTTCTTC.